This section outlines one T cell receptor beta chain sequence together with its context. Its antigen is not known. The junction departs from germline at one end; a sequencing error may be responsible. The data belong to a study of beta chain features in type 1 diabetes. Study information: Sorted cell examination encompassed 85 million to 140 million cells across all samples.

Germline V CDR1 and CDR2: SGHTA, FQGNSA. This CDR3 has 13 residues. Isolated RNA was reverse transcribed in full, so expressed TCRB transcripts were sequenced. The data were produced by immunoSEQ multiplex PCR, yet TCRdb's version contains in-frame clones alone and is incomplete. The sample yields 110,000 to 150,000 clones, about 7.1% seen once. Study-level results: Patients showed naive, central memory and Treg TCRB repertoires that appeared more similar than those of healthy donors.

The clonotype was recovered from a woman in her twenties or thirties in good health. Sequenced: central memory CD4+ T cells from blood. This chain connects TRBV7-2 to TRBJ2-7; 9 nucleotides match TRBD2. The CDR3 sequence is CASSLVAGDPFGF. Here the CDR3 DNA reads TGTGCCAGCAGCTTAGTAGCGGGAGACCCCTTTGGCTTC.